This T cell receptor beta chain was observed in a study of T cell repertoires in cytomegalovirus infection. With regard to this clonotype: Its antigen is still unknown.

TCRdb reanalysed the reads using MiXCR and keeps one entry per CDR3 protein. Here the sample spans roughly 220,000 distinct CDR3 sequences, less than 50% being singletons. Germline CDR1 MDHEN, CDR2 SYDVKM. The V and J ends lost 4 bases and 7 bases, in that order; junction bases with no gene match: 10. CDR3 length: 16 amino acids. This TCR came from a human donor in good health (CMV status not recorded). Some clones in this sample may be carry-over from other donors' samples. This specimen consisted of CD8+ T cells from cultured PBMCs, obtained from culture after CMV antigen stimulation. The chain carries TRBV28 and TRBJ2-3; 11 bases line up with TRBD2. The DNA for the CDR3 is TGTGCCAGCAGTTCTCCCCTAGCGGGGGGACGCAATACGCAGTATTTT. Translated, it gives CASSSPLAGGRNTQYF.